The 3 T cell receptor beta chains listed next were all sequenced from one sample in a study of technical replicates of blood from several donors. Libraries were prepared by immunoSEQ multiplex PCR; TCRdb keeps only in-frame clonotypes and omits some of them. Here the sample spans 73,000 or so clones, 90% to 95% being singletons. Sequencing was done on a sample of T cells isolated from PBMCs. The receptors shown here come from a human donor in good health.

This chain connects TRBV6-1 to TRBJ1-5; D unresolved. CDR3 length: 15 residues. The V end lost 4 bases, the J end lost 6 bases, and 16 bases lay between the germline ends. The germline V gene has CDR1 MNHNS and CDR2 SASEGT. The CDR3 reads CASSVGTARGQPQHF. The CDR3 nucleotides read TGTGCCAGCAGTGTAGGCACAGCTCGGGGTCAGCCCCAGCATTTT.

J is TRBJ1-2 and V is TRBV6-6; D is unresolved. V lost 6 bases and J lost 7, with 15 bases in between. The V gene's germline CDR1 is MNHNY and CDR2 SVGAGI (reference sequence). The CDR3 consists of 13 residues. As DNA, the CDR3 is TGTGCCAGCAGCGAAGACCTCCGGGGTGGCTACACCTTC. It codes for CASSEDLRGGYTF.

This clone was seen a handful of times. The V and J genes are TRBV19 and TRBJ1-2; the D gene is possibly TRBD1 (6 bases). Trimming removed 3 bases at V and 8 bases at J, with 10 bases between. The CDR3 has 12 residues. The V gene's germline CDR1 is LNHDA and CDR2 SQIVND (reference sequence). The CDR3 region is CASSMRGQGYTF. The CDR3 DNA reads as TGTGCCAGTAGTATGCGGGGGCAAGGCTACACCTTC.